Listed here are 28 T cell receptor beta chains from one sample, sequenced in a study of vaccination and CD4 T cells after COVID-19. Their antigens remain unidentified. Researchers used the Oncomine TCR Beta short-read assay to sequence DNA from cultured CD4+ T cells. TCRdb re-called the PCR reads with MiXCR, one entry per CDR3 protein. The data hold roughly 15,000 distinct CDR3 sequences, with roughly half observed a single time. Described treatment: roughly ten-day PBMC culture with coronavirus spike peptide pools or control peptides (ViraFEST assay). Sequencing was done on a sample of CD4+ T cells from blood, cultured in vitro. These receptors all come from a human donor who had recovered from COVID-19.

This clonotype counts as large. The chain recombines TRBV27 with TRBJ2-5, with D perhaps TRBD1 (5 bases). V was pared by 3 bases and J by 8 bases, with 13 bases between. Germline V gene data show CDR1 as MNHEY and CDR2 as SMNVEV (reference sequence). This CDR3 spans 13 amino acids. The CDR3 DNA follows: TGTGCCAGCAGTTTCGTCCCCAGGGAAACCCAGTACTTC. This codes for CASSFVPRETQYF.

The chain recombines TRBV7-3 with TRBJ2-7, with 14 bases lining up with TRBD2. The CDR3 extends over 14 amino acids. CDR1 and CDR2 from the germline V gene are SGHTA and FQGTGA. The V and J ends lost 6 bases and 6 bases, in that order; junction bases with no gene match: 4. As DNA, the CDR3 is TGTGCCAGCAGGACCGGGACTAGCGGGAGCGAGCAGTACTTC. Its protein product is CASRTGTSGSEQYF. Variable domain in full (rest from reference TRBV7-3 and TRBJ2-7): GAGVSQTPSNKVTEKGKYVELRCDPISGHTALYWYRQSLGQGPEFLIYFQGTGAADDSGLPNDRFFAVRPEGSVSTLKIQRTERGDSAVYLCASRTGTSGSEQYFGPGTRLTVT.

The gene calls are TRBV19 and TRBJ2-5; 7 bases are shared with TRBD1. Germline V CDR1 and CDR2: LNHDA, SQIVND (reference sequence). Trimming removed 4 bases from V and 4 bases from J; junction bases left unmatched: 3. The CDR3 loop spans 13 amino acids. The CDR3 here is CASSTGQLETQYF. CDR3 sequence (DNA): TGTGCCAGTAGTACGGGACAGCTAGAGACCCAGTACTTC.

This rearrangement joins TRBV6-2 or TRBV6-3 to TRBJ2-1, with unresolved D. The CDR3 has 18 amino acids. In germline, CDR1 is MNHEY, CDR2 SVGEGT. V was shortened by 2 bases and J by 1 base, with 18 bases between the two germline ends. In DNA form, the CDR3 reads TGTGCCAGCAGTTACCCCGGAGTGGGGAAGCCATCCTACAATGAGCAGTTCTTC. As protein: CASSYPGVGKPSYNEQFF.

The CDR3 reads CASSQERGGQETQYF. The CDR3 bases are TGCGCCAGCAGCCAAGAGCGGGGGGGCCAAGAGACCCAGTACTTC. This chain links TRBV4-3 with TRBJ2-5, with TRBD2 identical over 9 bases. CDR1 and CDR2 (germline): LGHNA, YSLEER. The CDR3 runs 15 residues. The V and J ends lost 0 bases and 1 base, in that order; junction bases with no gene match: 0.

This clonotype has a single count. The genes are TRBV6-1 and TRBJ1-2, with TRBD1 as a possible D gene (6 bases). This CDR3 contains 15 residues. Trimming pared 6 bases from V and 6 bases from J, leaving 20 bases between. Germline values: CDR1 MNHNS, CDR2 SASEGT. As DNA, the CDR3 is TGTGCCAGCAGGGCTCCGAGACAGGCTAAGGATGGCTACACCTTC. This encodes CASRAPRQAKDGYTF.

This clonotype was observed a handful of times. The chain couples TRBV7-2 to TRBJ2-7, with D perhaps TRBD1 or TRBD2 (6 bases each). The CDR3 runs 16 residues. Trimming stripped 5 bases from V and 7 bases from J, with 24 bases between. CDR1 is SGHTA and CDR2 is FQGNSA in the germline V gene. CDR3 sequence reads: CASSNPGAGTPWEQYF. The CDR3 DNA follows: TGTGCCAGCAGCAACCCAGGGGCGGGGACCCCTTGGGAGCAGTACTTC.

The sample holds a few counts of this clonotype. The rearrangement uses TRBV7-2 and TRBJ1-2; D gene unclear. This CDR3 is 14 amino acids long. Germline V gene lookup returns CDR1 SGHTA and CDR2 FQGNSA. Trimming left V 5 bases short and J 4 bases short, with 14 bases between. CDR3 amino acids: CASSAALTGYGYTF. Written as DNA, the CDR3 is TGTGCCAGCAGCGCCGCCCTCACGGGCTATGGCTACACCTTC.

V is TRBV7-2 and J is TRBJ2-5, with D possibly being TRBD1 or TRBD2 (6 bases each). Trimming removed 5 bases at V and 2 bases at J, with 18 bases between. Germline CDR1 SGHTA, CDR2 FQGNSA. This CDR3 contains 16 residues. The CDR3 here is CASSEGGLGNQETQYF. CDR3 DNA sequence: TGTGCCAGCAGCGAGGGGGGTCTGGGGAATCAAGAGACCCAGTACTTC.

This clonotype was picked up a small number of times. V gene TRBV27 combines with J gene TRBJ1-5; D gene unclear. The CDR3 consists of 12 residues. The germline gives CDR1 MNHEY, CDR2 SMNVEV (reference sequence). V gave up 6 bases and J gave up 7 bases, with 10 bases separating them. CDR3 bases: TGTGCCAGCAGGTCAGGCGGCCAGCCCCAGCATTTT. It encodes CASRSGGQPQHF.

This rearrangement joins TRBV7-2 to TRBJ1-4; 9 nucleotides agree with TRBD1. Germline V gene data show CDR1 as SGHTA and CDR2 as FQGNSA. This CDR3 spans 14 amino acids. The V and J ends lost 4 bases and 8 bases, in that order; junction bases with no gene match: 5. CDR3 DNA: TGTGCCAGCAGCTCGGACAGGGGAAGCGAAAAACTGTTTTTT. It yields the protein CASSSDRGSEKLFF. Filled out from reference TRBV7-2 and TRBJ1-4, the complete variable domain reads GAGVSQSPSNKVTEKGKDVELRCDPISGHTALYWYRQSLGQGLEFLIYFQGNSAPDKSGLPSDRFSAERTGGSVSTLTIQRTQQEDSAVYLCASSSDRGSEKLFFGSGTQLSVL.

There are a few counts of this clonotype. V gene TRBV6-1 combines with J gene TRBJ2-7, with a weak D call TRBD2 (6 bases). Trimming cost V 5 bases and J 1 base, with 15 bases left between them. CDR1 and CDR2 from the germline V gene are MNHNS and SASEGT. The CDR3 has 15 amino acids. This chain's CDR3 is CASSSPRGVSYEQYF. The CDR3, as DNA: TGTGCCAGCAGTAGCCCCCGCGGGGTTTCCTACGAGCAGTACTTC.

This clonotype has just a few counts. V usage is TRBV21-1 and J usage is TRBJ2-7. TRBV21-1 is recorded as a pseudogene. This CDR3 has 12 amino acids. The CDR3 here is CASSKFGYEQYF. DNA for the CDR3: TGTGCCAGCAGCAAATTTGGATACGAGCAATACTTC.

The CDR3 sequence is CASMERRYTF. The DNA of the CDR3 is TGTGCCAGCATGGAGCGGAGATACACCTTC. The chain has TRBV6-1 and TRBJ1-2; D gene uncertain. CDR1 and CDR2 from the germline V gene are MNHNS and SASEGT. V lost 7 bases to trimming and J lost 11 bases, with 11 bases between them. The CDR3 spans 10 residues.

The chain uses TRBV20-1 and TRBJ2-7; possible D gene TRBD2, 6 bases. Germline V gene lookup returns CDR1 DFQATT and CDR2 SNEGSKA (reference sequence). With 2 bases removed from V and 4 bases from J, the gap between germline ends came to 6 bases. The CDR3 has 11 amino acids. The DNA of the CDR3 is TGCAGTGCTAGACTAGCGTACGAGCAGTACTTC. Protein: CSARLAYEQYF.

The gene calls are TRBV19 and TRBJ2-2, with unresolved D. Trimming removed 3 bases at V and 2 bases at J, with 7 bases between. The CDR3 totals 14 residues. From germline, CDR1 is LNHDA and CDR2 SQIVND (reference sequence). For the CDR3, the DNA is TGTGCCAGTAGTATTGCGGTTAACACCGGGGAGCTGTTTTTT. It yields the protein CASSIAVNTGELFF.

J is TRBJ2-2 and V is TRBV27; the match to TRBD2 covers 11 bases. The CDR3 extends over 16 amino acids. The trim removed 5 bases at V and 8 bases at J, leaving 10 bases unmatched. Germline CDR1 reads MNHEY; CDR2 reads SMNVEV (reference sequence). The CDR3 spells CASSITSGSSNGELFF. The CDR3 coding sequence is TGTGCCAGCAGTATCACTAGCGGGAGTAGTAATGGGGAGCTGTTTTTT.

Judged by abundance, this clonotype is medium-sized. V is TRBV7-3 and J is TRBJ1-2, with 9 bases that match TRBD1. With 5 bases clipped from V and 5 bases from J, the junction kept 6 bases outside the gene matches. This CDR3 has 14 amino acids. Germline assignment: CDR1 SGHTA and CDR2 FQGTGA. The CDR3 region is CASSLQGQGYGYTF. The CDR3 DNA sequence: TGTGCCAGCAGCCTTCAGGGACAGGGATATGGCTACACCTTC.

J is TRBJ1-2 and V is TRBV5-1, with 10 positions matching TRBD1. CDR1 SGHRS and CDR2 YFSETQ come from the germline V gene. V shed 4 bases, J shed 10 bases, and the junction held 10 bases outside the gene matches. The CDR3 consists of 14 residues. CDR3 in DNA: TGCGCCAGCAGCCTTCTCGGGACAGGGGTCGACTACACCTTC. This sequence encodes CASSLLGTGVDYTF.

J is TRBJ2-7 and V is TRBV19; tentatively, D is TRBD1 (6 bases). Germline V gene data show CDR1 as LNHDA and CDR2 as SQIVND (reference sequence). Trimming took 1 base from V and 1 from J, leaving 11 bases between them. The CDR3 consists of 15 residues. The CDR3 DNA sequence: TGTGCCAGTAGTATAGTCTGGGGGCAATCCTACGAGCAGTACTTC. Translating gives CASSIVWGQSYEQYF.

This clonotype has just a few counts. The V call is TRBV7-3, the J call TRBJ2-1; 7 bases agree with TRBD1. Trimming took 4 bases from V and 7 from J; bases not matched to a gene: 7. The CDR3 sequence is 14 residues long. CDR1 is SGHTA, CDR2 FQGTGA, per germline. The CDR3 region has the DNA TGTGCCAGCAGCTATCCGGGACAGTCTAATGAGCAGTTCTTC. Translating it yields CASSYPGQSNEQFF.

The sample holds a few counts of this clonotype. The chain carries TRBV7-2 and TRBJ2-1; TRBD2 agrees at 12 bases. The V segment lost 4 bases and the J segment 7 bases; nucleotides outside the gene matches: 8. The CDR3 extends over 16 amino acids. Germline V gives CDR1 SGHTA, CDR2 FQGNSA. CDR3 region: CASSSRGLAGLNEQFF. The CDR3 DNA reads TGTGCCAGCAGCTCCCGAGGACTAGCGGGGCTAAATGAGCAGTTCTTC.

The V gene is TRBV30, the J gene TRBJ1-1, with TRBD1 matching 7 bases. Trimming removed 3 bases from V and 6 bases from J; junction bases left unmatched: 10. The CDR3 runs to 14 residues. Germline CDR1 GTSNPN, CDR2 SVGIG (reference sequence). This CDR3 is CAWRDRVPISEAFF. Written as DNA, the CDR3 is TGTGCCTGGAGAGACAGGGTCCCCATATCTGAAGCTTTCTTT.

This rearrangement joins TRBV20-1 to TRBJ2-3; TRBD2 is a possible D gene (6 bases). Germline CDR1 is DFQATT and CDR2 is SNEGSKA (reference sequence). V was clipped by 6 bases and J by 0 bases, with 16 bases between them. The CDR3 is 15 residues long. The CDR3 here is CSAAERDFSTDTQYF. CDR3 nucleotides: TGCAGTGCCGCGGAACGGGACTTTAGCACAGATACGCAGTATTTT.

The chain employs TRBV6-1 and TRBJ2-1, with 7 bases lining up with TRBD2. Germline V gene data show CDR1 as MNHNS and CDR2 as SASEGT. V trimming: 6 bases; J trimming: 10 bases; junction bases outside the gene matches: 3. This CDR3 contains 11 residues. CDR3 region: CASRYSGEQFF. For the CDR3, the DNA is TGTGCCAGCAGGTATAGCGGGGAGCAGTTCTTC.

This clonotype was seen a few times. The V gene is TRBV12-3 or TRBV12-4, the J gene TRBJ1-1; TRBD1 aligns across 9 bases. Germline trimming cut 6 bases from V and 5 bases from J; bases unmatched to any gene: 7. The CDR3 has 14 residues. DNA of the CDR3: TGTGCCAGCAGCCCGGGACAGGGATTGACTGAAGCTTTCTTT. Translation gives CASSPGQGLTEAFF.

A few counts support this clonotype. V usage is TRBV11-2 and J usage is TRBJ1-2, with D perhaps matching TRBD1 (6 bases). CDR3 length: 16 residues. Trimming cost V 4 bases and J 3 bases, with 18 bases left between them. Germline V CDR1 and CDR2: SGHAT, FQNNGV. For the CDR3, the DNA is TGTGCCAGCAGCTCCCGTCTCCGGACAGTTGACTATGGCTACACCTTC. Translating gives CASSSRLRTVDYGYTF.

The chain combines TRBV2 with TRBJ2-3; D uncertain. The CDR3 extends over 13 amino acids. From germline, CDR1 is SNHLY and CDR2 FYNNEI. Between the trimmed V and J ends, which lost 8 bases and 2 bases, there was a span of 11 bases. CDR3 nucleotide sequence: TGTGCCAGCGTACGAGAGACCACAGATACGCAGTATTTT. This codes for CASVRETTDTQYF.